Listed here are 16 T cell receptor beta chains from one sample, sequenced in a study of T cell responses to AZD1222 COVID-19 vaccine. Assay used: immunoSEQ multiplex PCR; TCRdb lists only in-frame clones, some missing. The profile shows 85,000 to 130,000 clones, 88% of them singletons. Sample: peripheral blood, taken on day 0 of AZD1222 vaccination. The receptors come from an adult in good health.

J is TRBJ1-1 and V is TRBV12-5, with D possibly being TRBD1 (5 bases). Germline assignment: CDR1 LGHNT and CDR2 FRNRAP. The CDR3 extends over 12 amino acids. With 9 bases removed from V and 12 bases from J, the gap between germline ends came to 20 bases. The CDR3 here is CASAQGWIGTFF. Written as DNA, the CDR3 is TGTGCTAGCGCCCAGGGATGGATTGGGACTTTCTTT. Combining the CDR3 with reference TRBV12-5 and TRBJ1-1 gives the whole variable domain DARVTQTPRHKVTEMGQEVTMRCQPILGHNTVFWYRQTMMQGLELLAYFRNRAPLDDSGMPKDRFSAEMPDATLATLKIQPSEPRDSAVYFCASAQGWIGTFFGQGTRLTVV.

The chain couples TRBV27 to TRBJ2-3; 10 nucleotides match TRBD1. This CDR3 contains 17 residues. Germline V CDR1 and CDR2: MNHEY, SMNVEV (reference sequence). Trimming cost V 5 bases and J 5 bases; bases outside gene matches: 13. CDR3 region: CASSLLPGQGVGDTQYF. DNA for the CDR3: TGTGCCAGCAGTCTCCTACCAGGACAGGGGGTAGGAGATACGCAGTATTTT.

V gene TRBV28 combines with J gene TRBJ2-5; the match to TRBD2 covers 7 bases. Germline V gene data show CDR1 as MDHEN and CDR2 as SYDVKM. The CDR3 extends over 15 amino acids. Losses at the gene ends were 4 bases for V and 5 bases for J; bases not matched to a gene: 10. The CDR3 reads CASSSGGGDGETQYF. The CDR3 region has the DNA TGTGCCAGCAGTTCAGGTGGGGGGGACGGGGAGACCCAGTACTTC.

The rearrangement links TRBV7-9 to TRBJ2-2; D ambiguous. The germline V and J ends were trimmed by 1 base and 4 bases, with 16 bases remaining between them. Germline loops: CDR1 SEHNR, CDR2 FQNEAQ (reference sequence). There are 17 residues in the CDR3. The CDR3 coding sequence is TGTGCCAGCAGCTTAGAACCGCGGCAGTGGGCCACCGGGGAGCTGTTTTTT. It specifies CASSLEPRQWATGELFF.

The CDR3 protein is CASSFVRTETQYF. The CDR3 bases are TGTGCCAGCAGCTTTGTCAGGACAGAGACCCAGTACTTC. The chain joins TRBV7-2 to TRBJ2-5, with no clear D. The germline V and J ends were trimmed by 3 bases and 4 bases, with 9 bases remaining between them. The length of the CDR3 is 13 residues. The V gene's germline CDR1 is SGHTA and CDR2 FQGNSA.

The chain joins TRBV30 to TRBJ1-2; no definite D call. V was shortened by 1 base and J by 4 bases, with 22 bases between the two germline ends. The CDR3 is 17 residues long. Germline assignment: CDR1 GTSNPN and CDR2 SVGIG (reference sequence). DNA for the CDR3: TGTGCCTGGAGTGCTTACGGGATGGGTCTTTCGACCTATGGCTACACCTTC. Translating gives CAWSAYGMGLSTYGYTF.

The rearrangement uses TRBV2 and TRBJ1-4; 7 bases match TRBD1. There are 12 residues in the CDR3. Per the germline V gene, CDR1 is SNHLY and CDR2 is FYNNEI. V lost 11 bases to trimming and J lost 7 bases; unmatched junction nucleotides: 7. The CDR3 nucleotides read TGTGCCTCCGGGACAGAATTTGAAAAACTGTTTTTT. This translates into CASGTEFEKLFF.

The CDR3: CASSLSLVRVRYNEQFF. The CDR3 nucleotides read TGTGCCAGCAGTCTATCCTTAGTAAGGGTTAGGTACAATGAGCAGTTCTTC. The chain couples TRBV28 to TRBJ2-1; D gene unclear. CDR1 and CDR2 (germline): MDHEN, SYDVKM. V lost 5 bases, J lost 4 bases, and 21 bases lay in between. This CDR3 has 17 residues.

This sequence joins TRBV11-2 and TRBJ2-5; D perhaps matches TRBD2 (7 bases). The CDR3 has 17 residues. Germline values: CDR1 SGHAT, CDR2 FQNNGV. Trimming removed 1 base from V and 6 bases from J, with 21 bases in between. CDR3 sequence: CASSLGGGAGVPQTQYF. CDR3 nucleotides: TGTGCCAGCAGCTTAGGGGGGGGCGCGGGAGTACCGCAGACCCAGTACTTC.

The chain carries TRBV15 and TRBJ2-6, with D possibly TRBD2 on 5 matching bases. V was clipped by 0 bases and J by 1 base, with 10 bases between them. The germline CDR1 and CDR2 sequences are LNHNV and YYDKDF (reference sequence). The CDR3 is 17 amino acids. CDR3 coding DNA: TGTGCCACCAGCAGAGAAAGAGGGATATCTGGGGCCAACGTCCTGACTTTC. Translating it yields CATSRERGISGANVLTF.

The chain recombines TRBV3-1 (or the pseudogene TRBV3-2) with TRBJ1-3; 8 nucleotides agree with TRBD1. After removal of 4 bases from V and 2 bases from J, the junction contained 4 bases not matched to a gene. This CDR3 spans 15 amino acids. Germline CDR1 and CDR2: LGHDT and YNNKEL (reference sequence). CDR3 coding DNA: TGTGCCAGCAGCCGCTTGGACAGGGCTGGAAACACCATATATTTT. Protein product: CASSRLDRAGNTIYF.

The V and J genes are TRBV5-1 and TRBJ1-6; the D gene is possibly TRBD1 (5 bases). The CDR3 is made up of 15 amino acids. CDR1 is SGHRS, CDR2 YFSETQ, per germline. Trimming pared 9 bases from V and 7 bases from J, leaving 20 bases between. The CDR3 region is CANPTTDQGNSPLHF. CDR3 in DNA: TGCGCCAACCCGACGACCGACCAGGGAAATTCACCCCTCCACTTT.

This clone was counted a single time. This chain joins TRBV19 and TRBJ2-6; 11 bases are shared with TRBD1. Germline V gene lookup returns CDR1 LNHDA and CDR2 SQIVND (reference sequence). V lost 6 bases to trimming and J lost 12 bases; unmatched junction nucleotides: 7. This CDR3 is built from 14 residues. Here the CDR3 reads CASSGQGARSVLTF. CDR3 nucleotide sequence: TGTGCCAGTAGCGGACAGGGGGCAAGAAGCGTCCTGACTTTC.

The chain couples TRBV4-1 to TRBJ2-7; TRBD1 is a possible D gene (6 bases). V lost 5 bases, J lost 0 bases, and 11 bases lay in between. Germline CDR1 is MGHRA and CDR2 is YSYEKL. The CDR3 consists of 14 residues. CDR3 region: CASSYRVSSYEQYF. DNA of the CDR3: TGCGCCAGCAGCTACAGGGTAAGCTCCTACGAGCAGTACTTC.

In its sample, this clone was seen once. The chain combines TRBV7-2 with TRBJ1-5; D gene uncertain. This CDR3 has 14 residues. Looked up from germline, CDR1 is SGHTA and CDR2 is FQGNSA. V was clipped by 7 bases and J by 10 bases, with 20 bases between them. The CDR3 spells CASTLGWAEPPQHF. In nucleotides, the CDR3 is TGTGCCAGCACCCTCGGGTGGGCGGAACCACCCCAGCATTTT. The variable domain in full, with the rest retrieved from reference TRBV7-2 and TRBJ1-5, is GAGVSQSPSNKVTEKGKDVELRCDPISGHTALYWYRQSLGQGLEFLIYFQGNSAPDKSGLPSDRFSAERTGGSVSTLTIQRTQQEDSAVYLCASTLGWAEPPQHFGDGTRLSIL.

The chain combines TRBV11-3 with TRBJ1-1; D ambiguous. The CDR3 is 14 amino acids. Germline V CDR1 and CDR2: SGHNT, YENEEA. V shed 8 bases and J shed 0 bases, with 13 bases lying between them. The CDR3 sequence is CASRTRLMNTEAFF. The CDR3 coding sequence is TGTGCCAGCCGAACGCGGTTAATGAACACTGAAGCTTTCTTT.